The subject of this entry is one T cell receptor beta chain. The target of this receptor is not known. It has no much larger one-base neighbor in the sample; base qualities were not kept. The data derive from a study of T-cell memory formation after mild COVID-19 (dated by TCRdb to about 2021). Describing the broader study: TCR sequence clusters from the two donors were found to be largely donor specific. Longitudinal TCRalpha and TCRbeta repertoire sequencing tracked T-cell clones expanding and contracting after mild COVID-19 in a couple of donors. The cohort was made up of two young adult volunteers, one female and one male, who were previously healthy.

V is cut by 6 bases and J by 5 bases, and the space between the germline ends is 11 bases. Taken from cysteine to phenylalanine, the CDR3 has 13 residues. Only the CDR3 DNA is retained, 39 bases long and in frame from the first base. The germline V gene encodes CDR1 MGHRA and CDR2 YSYEKL. What the work shows at the level of the full study, not this receptor alone: SARS-CoV-2 specificity of the second-wave clones peaking on day 37 was not confirmed. Some responding clones were detected in pre-infection memory, which suggested that pre-existing cross-reactive memory T cells had joined the SARS-CoV-2 response. Contracting CD4+ clones were found mainly in CM and EM memory subsets, while CD8+ clones were enriched in EMRA. Clones contracting from day 15 to 85 had balanced CD4/CD8 phenotypes, while a second wave expanding from day 15 to 37 was biased towards CD4+. Only two mild cases were covered by the study, and larger cohorts that include severe cases with pre-infection samples were considered necessary.

Ficoll-Paque density gradient centrifugation was the method used to isolate PBMCs. Sequencing was performed on an Illumina NovaSeq 6000. TCRalpha and TCRbeta cDNA libraries were constructed by 5'RACE with constant-segment primers, with sample barcodes and unique molecular identifiers being introduced. Trizol reagent was used to extract RNA from every sample. Libraries were amplified in two PCR steps, with a second sample barcode and Illumina TruSeq adapters added in the second step. Sequencing of libraries was performed on an Illumina NovaSeq with 2 x 150 bp paired-end reads. Per the original workflow: Reads were demultiplexed and collapsed into UMI-guided consensus sequences with migec v1.2.7. With mixcr v2.1.11, UMI consensuses were aligned to TRA and TRB V and J templates and assembled into clonotypes. A clonotype was counted as expanded or contracted only when both edgeR and NoisET called the clonotype significant, with the noise models trained on biological replicates. edgeR calls used a false discovery rate-adjusted p below 0.01 and a log2 fold-change threshold of 1. As an exploratory analysis of dynamics, PCA with hierarchical clustering was applied to max-normalized trajectories of the 1000 most abundant clonotypes. The CD4 or CD8 phenotype of responding clones was assigned using the separately sequenced CD4+ and CD8+ repertoires. TCRdb's own reprocessing of the public reads used fastp at Q25 and MiXCR and kept productive beta chains. Each CDR3 protein appears once, grouped with its most common genes and DNA. TCRdb's processing, not the authors' own work, is the source of the V and J calls. The sample data list over 95,000 distinct CDR3 sequences, and 20% to 25% of these were observed just once. The top ten hold approximately 41% of the sample.

The chain links TRBV4-1 with TRBJ1-5; the D segment could be TRBD1, given 6 matching bases. The receptor's source is a man between 18 and 29 years old who had mild COVID-19 (a few samples of this study predate the infection). The sample titles of this study are shuffled in the database, so cell type and time point are left out; the donor was told from shared clones. Sequencing used PBMCs or a T cell subset sorted from them (not recorded which). The sequenced DNA is TGCGCCAGCAGAGGGGGGGACTATCAGCCCCAGCATTTT. This codes for CASRGGDYQPQHF.